The 23 T cell receptor beta chains below were found in one sample sequenced in a study of blood T cell repertoires in COVID-19. TCRdb keeps only in-frame clones here, not all; method: immunoSEQ multiplex PCR. The top ten clones hold approximately 14% of a sample with around 140,000 clones, almost 85% of them seen once. The sample comprised peripheral blood. These receptor sequences come from a human donor with acute or convalescent COVID-19. The donor label of this sample is uncertain.

The rearrangement joins TRBV7-9 to TRBJ1-2; TRBD1 is a possible D gene (5 bases). The CDR3 is 13 residues long. The germline gives CDR1 SEHNR, CDR2 FQNEAQ (reference sequence). Trimming took 2 bases from V and 7 from J, leaving 11 bases between them. CDR3 coding DNA: TGTGCCAGCAGCTTACAGGAGGGACGTGGCTACACCTTC. Its translation is CASSLQEGRGYTF.

The V gene is TRBV7-2, the J gene TRBJ1-4; 7 bases are a match to TRBD1. In germline, CDR1 is SGHTA, CDR2 FQGNSA. The ends lost 2 bases at V and 0 bases at J; junction bases unmatched: 9. The length of the CDR3 is 18 residues. In DNA form, the CDR3 reads TGTGCCAGCAGCTTAAGGCCAGGGGGGTTTGCAACTAATGAAAAACTGTTTTTT. Residues: CASSLRPGGFATNEKLFF. Filled out from reference TRBV7-2 and TRBJ1-4, the complete variable domain reads GAGVSQSPSNKVTEKGKDVELRCDPISGHTALYWYRQSLGQGLEFLIYFQGNSAPDKSGLPSDRFSAERTGGSVSTLTIQRTQQEDSAVYLCASSLRPGGFATNEKLFFGSGTQLSVL.

The V and J genes are TRBV2 and TRBJ2-1; D may be TRBD2 (5 bases). CDR3 length: 17 amino acids. The germline CDR1 and CDR2 sequences are SNHLY and FYNNEI. Trimming cost V 8 bases and J 0 bases, with 20 bases left between them. The CDR3 DNA reads TGTGCCAGCTCGGCAAGCGGATCCTTGAGCTCCTACAATGAGCAGTTCTTC. It codes for CASSASGSLSSYNEQFF.

The CDR3 DNA reads as TGCGCCAGCAGCTTGATCAGTCAAGAGACCCAGTACTTC. This codes for CASSLISQETQYF. This chain joins TRBV5-1 and TRBJ2-5, with D uncertain. Between the trimmed V and J ends, which lost 1 base and 2 bases, there was a span of 6 bases. This CDR3 spans 13 amino acids. Germline CDR1 is SGHRS and CDR2 is YFSETQ.

The rearrangement links TRBV30 to TRBJ2-3, with TRBD2 identical over 7 bases. The CDR3 consists of 15 residues. Germline trimming cut 2 bases from V and 1 base from J; bases unmatched to any gene: 6. Germline CDR1 reads GTSNPN; CDR2 reads SVGIG (reference sequence). The CDR3 sequence is CAWSPRAGGTDTQYF. In DNA form, the CDR3 reads TGTGCCTGGAGTCCACGGGCGGGGGGCACAGATACGCAGTATTTT.

The gene calls are TRBV25-1 and TRBJ2-7, with D perhaps matching TRBD2 (5 bases). Between the trimmed V and J ends, which lost 6 bases and 6 bases, there was a span of 15 bases. Germline V lookup: CDR1 MGHDK, CDR2 SYGVNS. The CDR3 spans 13 residues. This CDR3 is CASSPGVSGEQYF. CDR3 DNA sequence: TGTGCCAGCAGCCCCGGGGTCTCAGGCGAGCAGTACTTC.

The J gene is TRBJ1-5, the V gene TRBV19; D uncertain. Germline CDR1 LNHDA, CDR2 SQIVND (reference sequence). Trimming stripped 5 bases from V and 5 bases from J, with 13 bases between. The CDR3 length is 14 residues. The DNA for the CDR3 is TGTGCCAGTAGTTTAAGGAGGGAGGATCAGCCCCAGCATTTT. Translating gives CASSLRREDQPQHF.

In this sample, this clone turned up once. The chain carries TRBV18 and TRBJ2-1; 8 bases map to TRBD2. The CDR3 extends over 17 amino acids. Unmatched junction bases numbered 15, after V lost 3 bases and J lost 8 bases. The germline CDR1 and CDR2 sequences are KGHSH and LQKENI. CDR3 in amino acids: CASSPKGIGLAGDEQFF. The CDR3 DNA is TGTGCCAGCTCACCGAAAGGGATTGGACTAGCAGGGGATGAGCAGTTCTTC.

J is TRBJ1-1 and V is TRBV30; 9 nucleotides align to TRBD1. Germline V gene lookup returns CDR1 GTSNPN and CDR2 SVGIG (reference sequence). The CDR3 has 15 amino acids. With V trimmed by 5 bases and J by 3 bases, 10 bases remained unmatched. This CDR3 reads CAWDTGGAPYTEAFF. Here the CDR3 DNA reads TGTGCCTGGGATACAGGGGGCGCCCCTTACACTGAAGCTTTCTTT.

The genes are TRBV7-2 and TRBJ2-7; TRBD2 aligns across 7 bases. The CDR3 runs 15 residues. Germline V CDR1 and CDR2: SGHTA, FQGNSA. The V and J ends lost 1 base and 3 bases, in that order; junction bases with no gene match: 6. CDR3 sequence reads: CASSLVIAGVYEQYF. The CDR3, as DNA: TGTGCCAGCAGCTTAGTCATCGCGGGGGTCTACGAGCAGTACTTC.

The chain employs TRBV4-1 and TRBJ1-6; 8 nucleotides align to TRBD1. In germline, CDR1 is MGHRA, CDR2 YSYEKL. The J segment lost 2 bases and the V segment lost 0 bases, leaving 6 bases of the junction unmatched. The length of the CDR3 is 18 residues. CDR3 amino acids: CASSQEGQGGTYNSPLHF. The CDR3 DNA reads TGCGCCAGCAGCCAAGAAGGACAGGGTGGCACCTATAATTCACCCCTCCACTTT.

The rearrangement uses TRBV6-5 and TRBJ1-2, with D possibly matching TRBD1 (5 bases). The CDR3 is 14 residues long. The germline CDR1 and CDR2 sequences are MNHEY and SVGAGI. Between the trimmed V and J ends, which lost 5 bases and 0 bases, there was a span of 10 bases. CDR3 DNA sequence: TGTGCCAGCAGTCGGACAAGAGCTAACTATGGCTACACCTTC. This gives the protein CASSRTRANYGYTF.

The J gene is TRBJ1-2, the V gene TRBV30; no reliable D call. Germline V CDR1 and CDR2: GTSNPN, SVGIG (reference sequence). This CDR3 region has 13 residues. V lost 0 bases and J 11 bases, leaving 16 bases between the germline ends. This chain's CDR3 is CAWSVDSGSGYTF. DNA for the CDR3: TGTGCCTGGAGTGTCGACTCCGGGAGCGGGTACACCTTC.

This rearrangement joins TRBV5-6 to TRBJ1-1; 8 bases agree with TRBD1. J was trimmed by 1 base and V by 5 bases; bases with no gene match: 7. CDR1 is SGHDT, CDR2 YYEEEE, per germline. This CDR3 is built from 15 residues. The CDR3 here is CASRGFGQGNTEAFF. The DNA of the CDR3 is TGTGCCAGCAGAGGTTTCGGACAGGGGAACACTGAAGCTTTCTTT. Full variable domain (rest looked up from reference TRBV5-6 and TRBJ1-1): DAGVTQSPTHLIKTRGQQVTLRCSPKSGHDTVSWYQQALGQGPQFIFQYYEEEERQRGNFPDRFSGHQFPNYSSELNVNALLLGDSALYLCASRGFGQGNTEAFFGQGTRLTVV.

The chain employs TRBV5-6 and TRBJ1-1, with TRBD1 matching over 7 bases. The CDR3 has 14 residues. Germline V gives CDR1 SGHDT, CDR2 YYEEEE. After removal of 4 bases from V and 3 bases from J, the junction contained 6 bases not matched to a gene. The CDR3 here is CASSRQGDYTEAFF. In nucleotides, the CDR3 is TGTGCCAGCAGCCGACAGGGCGACTACACTGAAGCTTTCTTT.

The rearrangement links TRBV5-6 to TRBJ2-1, with D possibly TRBD2 on 5 matching bases. From germline, CDR1 is SGHDT and CDR2 YYEEEE. V lost 4 bases and J 8 bases, leaving 16 bases between the germline ends. The CDR3 extends over 14 amino acids. The CDR3 loop reads CASSARARRHEQFF. The CDR3 DNA reads as TGTGCCAGCAGCGCGAGGGCCCGGCGGCATGAGCAGTTCTTC.

The V gene is TRBV11-2, the J gene TRBJ1-5; D not certain. V was shortened by 0 bases and J by 7 bases, with 13 bases between the two germline ends. Germline V gene data show CDR1 as SGHAT and CDR2 as FQNNGV. The CDR3 loop spans 15 amino acids. The CDR3: CASSLDTGVGQPQHF. The CDR3 DNA reads TGTGCCAGCAGCTTAGATACCGGGGTTGGGCAGCCCCAGCATTTT.

This chain joins TRBV11-2 and TRBJ1-1; D is uncertain. The CDR3 loop spans 13 amino acids. CDR1 is SGHAT and CDR2 is FQNNGV in the germline V gene. V gave up 7 bases and J gave up 7 bases, with 16 bases separating them. CDR3 amino acids: CASTLGVLGEAFF. The CDR3 region has the DNA TGTGCCAGCACCCTCGGGGTTTTAGGTGAAGCTTTCTTT. Drawing the rest from reference TRBV11-2 and TRBJ1-1, the complete variable domain is EAGVAQSPRYKIIEKRQSVAFWCNPISGHATLYWYQQILGQGPKLLIQFQNNGVVDDSQLPKDRFSAERLKGVDSTLKIQPAKLEDSAVYLCASTLGVLGEAFFGQGTRLTVV.

The V call is TRBV29-1, the J call TRBJ1-5; tentatively, D is TRBD1 (5 bases). CDR1 and CDR2 (germline): SQVTM, ANQGSEA. The CDR3 totals 13 residues. The germline V and J ends were trimmed by 4 bases and 0 bases, with 7 bases remaining between them. This CDR3 reads CSVARDSNQPQHF. The CDR3 coding sequence is TGCAGCGTTGCCAGGGATAGCAATCAGCCCCAGCATTTT.

V and J are TRBV19 and TRBJ2-7; D call uncertain. Trimming removed 3 bases from V and 1 base from J, with 7 bases in between. The CDR3 contains 13 residues. Germline values: CDR1 LNHDA, CDR2 SQIVND (reference sequence). CDR3 amino acids: CASSISVSYEQYF. The CDR3, as DNA: TGTGCCAGTAGTATTTCCGTTTCCTACGAGCAGTACTTC.

This clone was observed at least ten times. The rearrangement links TRBV11-2 to TRBJ2-1, with TRBD1 matching 8 bases. The germline V gene has CDR1 SGHAT and CDR2 FQNNGV. Losses at the gene ends were 5 bases for V and 8 bases for J; bases not matched to a gene: 5. The CDR3 has 13 residues. CDR3 residues: CASSGQGDHEQFF. As DNA, the CDR3 is TGTGCCAGCAGCGGACAGGGTGACCATGAGCAGTTCTTC.

The chain combines TRBV10-1 with TRBJ1-1; D is ambiguous. Germline loops: CDR1 WNHNN, CDR2 SYGVQD (reference sequence). The V gene lost 10 bases and the J gene lost 7 bases, with 13 bases spanning the gap. The CDR3 is made up of 11 amino acids. The CDR3 is CANMGIGEAFF. CDR3 sequence (DNA): TGCGCCAATATGGGCATTGGTGAAGCTTTCTTT.

The rearrangement joins TRBV30 to TRBJ2-7; D is unclear. Looked up from germline, CDR1 is GTSNPN and CDR2 is SVGIG (reference sequence). The length of the CDR3 is 11 residues. Trimming removed 3 bases at V and 7 bases at J, with 10 bases between. The CDR3 sequence: CAWSYKWEQYF. As DNA, the CDR3 is TGTGCCTGGAGCTATAAGTGGGAGCAGTACTTC.